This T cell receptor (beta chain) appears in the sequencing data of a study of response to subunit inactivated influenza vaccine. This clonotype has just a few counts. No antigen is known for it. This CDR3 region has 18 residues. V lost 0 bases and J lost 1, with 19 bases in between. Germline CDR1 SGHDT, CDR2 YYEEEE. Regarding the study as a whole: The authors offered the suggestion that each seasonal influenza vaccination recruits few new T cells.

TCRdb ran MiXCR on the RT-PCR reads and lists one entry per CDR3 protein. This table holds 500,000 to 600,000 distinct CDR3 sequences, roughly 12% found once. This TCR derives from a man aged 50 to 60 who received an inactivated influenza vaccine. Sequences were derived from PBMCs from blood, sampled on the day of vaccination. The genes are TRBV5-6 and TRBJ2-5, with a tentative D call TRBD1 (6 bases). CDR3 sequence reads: CASSLGPPTNRAQETQYF. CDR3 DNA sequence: TGTGCCAGCAGCTTGGGACCGCCTACAAACAGGGCCCAAGAGACCCAGTACTTC.